This T cell receptor (beta chain) is drawn from a study of molecular identifiers for immune sequencing clone quantification. TCRdb reprocessed the PCR reads with MiXCR, giving one entry per CDR3 protein. The sample records about 630,000 distinct CDR3 sequences, over 25% being singletons. This clonotype was counted many times. What it binds is not known. Study results and limitations: The study found clones above 20 RNA copies held over 98% of effector molecules and under 1% in naive cells.

In germline, CDR1 is SGHAT, CDR2 FQNNGV. Trimming at V came to 5 bases and at J to 5 bases, leaving 5 bases not matched to a gene. The length of the CDR3 is 15 residues. The sequenced sample was naive CD8+ T cells from blood, with Jurkat cell RNA spiked in. Subset indicated: FACS-sorted CD8+CD4-CCR7+CD45RA+ naive T cells. This chain links TRBV11-2 with TRBJ2-7, with TRBD2 identical over 14 bases. The clonotype was recovered from a human donor in good health. Some libraries in this study had Jurkat cell RNA spiked in. Here the CDR3 reads CASSPTSGGAHEQYF. In DNA form, the CDR3 reads TGTGCCAGCAGCCCGACTAGCGGGGGGGCCCACGAGCAGTACTTC.